This record looks at one TCR beta chain sequence and its context. The target antigen is unknown. This specimen comes from a study of CD8+ T cells in alopecia areata. The wider study: Treated patients were given 5 to 10 mg oral tofacitinib twice daily. Overall study results and limits: Sequenced scalp T cells also include alphabeta T cells resident in normal skin.

The CDR3 runs to 14 residues. Germline V CDR1 and CDR2: SQVTM, ANQGSEA. Trimming pared 4 bases from V and 0 bases from J, leaving 9 bases between. Researchers gathered lesional scalp punch biopsies and peripheral blood from patients with alopecia areata. The sorting of PBMCs gave CD4+ and CD8+ T cells. The sequencing template was cDNA reverse transcribed from extracted RNA. Using immunoSEQ multiplex PCR, the repertoire was profiled, and TCRdb retains in-frame clones only, with some absent. The sample gives around 140,000 clones, around 50% of which show up once; approximately 6.8% is in the top ten. The sequence was obtained from a human donor with alopecia areata. Material: CD4+ T cells sorted from blood. V gene TRBV29-1 combines with J gene TRBJ2-2, with D uncertain. CDR3 in amino acids: CSVGHSANTGELFF. The CDR3 DNA reads as TGCAGCGTTGGACACAGCGCGAACACCGGGGAGCTGTTTTTT.